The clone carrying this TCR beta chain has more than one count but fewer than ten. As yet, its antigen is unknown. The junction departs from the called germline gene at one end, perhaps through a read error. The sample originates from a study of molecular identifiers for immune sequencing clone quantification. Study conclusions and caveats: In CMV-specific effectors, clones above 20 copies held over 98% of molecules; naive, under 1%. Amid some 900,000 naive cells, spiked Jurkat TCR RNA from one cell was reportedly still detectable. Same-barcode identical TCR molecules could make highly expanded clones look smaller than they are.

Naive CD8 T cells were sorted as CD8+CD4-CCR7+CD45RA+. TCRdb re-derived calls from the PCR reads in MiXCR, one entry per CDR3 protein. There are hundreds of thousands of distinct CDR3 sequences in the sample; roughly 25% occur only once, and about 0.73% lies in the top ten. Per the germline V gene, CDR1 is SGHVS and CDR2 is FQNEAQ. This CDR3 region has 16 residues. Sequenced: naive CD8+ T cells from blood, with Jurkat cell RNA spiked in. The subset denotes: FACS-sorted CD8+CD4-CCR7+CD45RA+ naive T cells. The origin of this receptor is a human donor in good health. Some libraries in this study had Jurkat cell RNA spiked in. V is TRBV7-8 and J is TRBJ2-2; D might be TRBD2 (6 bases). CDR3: CASSLGAGLNTGGLFF. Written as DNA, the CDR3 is TGTGCCAGCAGCTTAGGGGCAGGTTTGAACACCGGGGGGCTGTTTTTT.